This T cell receptor (beta chain) was captured by sequencing in a study of blood T cells in healthy people across ages. A second PCR, run for about 6 to 11 cycles, used a sample-barcoded 5' primer plus a J-beta primer mix. TCRdb re-called the 5' RACE reads through MiXCR, storing one row per CDR3 protein. This table has around 600,000 distinct CDR3 sequences, roughly 48% appearing once. CDR1 and CDR2 from the germline V gene are MDHEN and SYDVKM. The CDR3 spans 15 residues. J lost 2 bases, V lost 3 bases, and 6 bases had no gene match. Findings of the study overall: Long-lived donors exceeded aged donors in naive CD4+ cells and diversity.

As to this clonotype: Its target is not known.

This chain uses TRBV28 with TRBJ2-5; TRBD1 agrees at 7 bases. This sequence was found in a man aged 80 or over in good health. Sequencing was performed on blood. DNA of the CDR3: TGTGCCAGCAGTTTCCTGGACAGGCAGCAAGAGACCCAGTACTTC. It yields the protein CASSFLDRQQETQYF.